This TCR beta chain appears in the sequencing data of a study of cytomegalovirus exposure and HLA in healthy donors (dated by TCRdb to 2015 to 2018). In the study overall: An earlier analysis of roughly 610 of the donors reported about 260 Gb of sequence data and around 100 million unique TCR beta sequences obtained from approximately 180 million T cells. An early release covering 500 to 750 HLA-typed donors comprised about 300 gigabases of sequencing data and 65 million to 100 million unique TCR sequences. The genetic ancestry cluster associated with self-reported Caucasian donors included over 80% of the roughly 400 genotyped donors. The study was designed to test whether signatures of past pathogen exposure could be identified by cataloging public T cell receptors. The study profiled the T cell repertoires of under 700 subjects by immunosequencing and related them to cytomegalovirus serostatus. In addition to the first cohort of approximately 650 subjects, a separate validation cohort of 120 different subjects was used. To predict cytomegalovirus infection status, the study combined high-throughput TCR immunosequencing, statistical association of individual TCRs with disease status, and machine learning. A later analysis re-analyzed previously published TCR beta repertoires from 650 to 800 donors and added high-resolution HLA genotyping to study TCR occurrence patterns. In the later analysis, no new phenotypic data were used to find candidate immune exposures; instead, reliance was placed on TCR beta sequences and their occurrence across donors. An earlier analysis of 587 of the donors used high-throughput TCR beta sequencing to judge whether each TCR beta V gene segment behaved as functional or pseudogenic. Donor age, sex, ethnicity and CMV serostatus were collected together with the repertoire data. In a later genetic analysis, genome-wide SNP genotypes for 398 of the 666 donors were used, and that subset was treated as a discovery cohort. Every repertoire in the discovery cohort had been generated on one and the same sequencing platform. HLA typing included class I and class II loci at four-digit resolution. The number of donors typed differed by locus, with 629-630 for A, B, C, DRB1 and DQB1, roughly 520 for DQA1, 606 for DPA1, and around 430 for DPB1. Several DR-DQ haplotypes were treated as single units for association and clustering because of strong linkage in the cohort. On average, roughly 250,000 unique TCR beta nucleotide sequences were sequenced per donor among 398 genotyped donors of the cohort, with 15% to 20% of those sequences being non-productive.

From the germline V gene, CDR1 is MDHEN and CDR2 is SYDVKM. V loses 6 bases at its end and J loses 4 bases; junction bases beyond the gene matches: 4. The CDR3 sequence holds 13 residues, the cysteine and phenylalanine included. Of the read, only the CDR3 DNA is kept; its 39 bases are in frame from base 1. For this clone: There is no known antigen for this receptor. Within one base of it there is no much larger clone, and no base qualities were kept.

The cohort was made up of about 670 healthy bone marrow donors. At the time of sampling, all cohort members were nominally healthy, though unrecorded immune exposures were likely present. The donor tested CMV seropositive and was one of the 289 seropositive cohort members. A peripheral blood sample was provided by each donor, and peripheral blood mononuclear cells were used for TCR beta sequencing. Genomic DNA was extracted from the blood cell samples with the Qiagen DNeasy Blood Extraction Kit. The library was generated by the immunoSEQ multiplex PCR assay. A mixture of 60 forward primers for TCR Vbeta segments and 13 reverse primers for TCR Jbeta segments was used in the multiplex PCR. A multiplex PCR assay on genomic DNA amplified the CDR3 region of rearranged TCR beta genes. On the Illumina HiSeq System, the amplified TCR beta libraries were sequenced as 87-base-pair reads. Per the source publication's procedure: A later analysis tallied 75 million to 95 million unique TCR beta chains across the 600 to 700 repertoires, and 10 million to 11 million of those chains were shared by two or more donors. Raw reads were error-corrected and collapsed into unique sequences with a nearest-neighbor algorithm that merged closely related sequences to remove PCR and sequencing errors. To assign V, D and J gene segments, CDR3 sequences were aligned to IMGT reference sequences. For a sequence to be retained, a match of at least six nucleotides to both a V gene segment and a J gene segment was required. Rearrangements were classified as productive when the CDR3 lacked stop codons and remained in frame with V and J, and all other rearrangements were classified as non-productive. CDR3 was defined according to IMGT convention as the region running from the second conserved V-encoded cysteine to the conserved J-encoded phenylalanine. Sequences without an unambiguous match to a single V gene segment were excluded from the earlier analysis of a few hundred of the donors. An earlier analysis of 587 of the donors called V segments functional above 56.7% productive rearrangements and segregating when the between-donor standard deviation exceeded 5%. A statistical classification framework was built to diagnose cytomegalovirus status from the catalog of TCR beta chain sequences. V and J gene assignment, in a later analysis, came from comparing TCR nucleotide sequences with IMGT/GENE-DB human TR gene sequences. Using the TCRdist pipeline, a later analysis assigned CDR3 sequences along with most-parsimonious VDJ recombination scenarios. A later analysis defined each TCR beta chain by its CDR3 amino acid sequence plus V-gene family, and excluded reads lacking a unique V-gene family. In a later analysis, 450 to 600 highly shared, low-generation-probability nucleotide sequences were removed to address suspected cross-contamination and a sequencing artifact. For each public chain, a later analysis derived a clonal expansion index from normalized ranks of inferred template counts within each repertoire. Generation probabilities in a later analysis came from a VDJ recombination model fitted to out-of-frame rearrangements, and those results were checked against IGoR. A later analysis scored TCR-TCR, TCR-HLA and TCR-CMV co-occurrence with hypergeometric tests, applying a repertoire-size bias correction to TCR pairs. In a later analysis, false discovery rates were estimated by permuting HLA or CMV assignments 20 times. In a later analysis, co-occurring TCRs were grouped using DBSCAN, with TCRdist sequence similarity added in when clustering inside HLA-allele-positive subsets. Co-occurrence clustering excluded repertoires with fewer than 30,000 or more than 120,000 public chains, plus five with anomalous nucleotide sharing. As stored in TCRdb, this immuneACCESS dataset retains in-frame rearrangements with V and J assigned. A fraction of the clones does not appear; measured against another copy, unresolved V genes explain less than half of the discrepancy, and the remainder lacks a known reason. D and trimming come from the DNA, and the V and J calls and clone size come from that table. The sample table lists 90,000 or so clones, over 65% of them with a count of one. The top ten hold about a sixth of the sample.

What the authors observed across the whole study: A later analysis found that TCR association rates varied across HLA loci, with DRB1 alleles showing the most associated TCRs and HLA-C alleles the fewest. CMV serostatus was the only immune exposure information available for the cohort. According to a later analysis, most CMV-associated TCR beta chains appeared to be HLA-restricted, and the HLA associations seemed to be driven largely by CMV exposure. Compared with equally common non-associated chains, HLA-associated TCR beta chains in a later analysis were more clonally expanded and had lower generation probabilities. A further reported finding was that TCR beta sequences accurately predicted the HLA-A and HLA-B alleles for most subjects in the first cohort. The cohort was sequenced for TCR beta chains only, and without alpha or paired-chain data the features that could be detected were limited. A cluster of highly shared sequence variants was judged likely to be a technical artifact of the sequencing pipeline. Because some donors lacked HLA typing at each locus, the association tests relied only on the typed subset. The presence/absence analyses assumed that sequencing depth was roughly uniform across donors, and that assumption may not be true. The classifier was reported to diagnose cytomegalovirus status with high specificity and sensitivity in both the original and validation cohorts. An association between a missense DCLRE1C variant and V-gene and J-gene trimming of TCR beta chains was found in a later genetic analysis and replicated in an independent cohort. Assigning TCR associations to individual alleles was difficult when HLA alleles, especially DR and DQ, strongly co-occurred. A later genetic analysis reported fewer N-insertions in productive TCRs among donors in an Asian-associated ancestry cluster than the roughly 720-donor mean. Because the 87-base-pair reads could not distinguish some IMGT-functional V segments, including TRBV6-2 and TRBV6-3, those segments were excluded. A few of the identified cytomegalovirus-associated TCR beta chains were confirmed in vitro to be specific for cytomegalovirus antigens. At a false discovery rate of 0.05, a later analysis linked 15,000 to 20,000 TCR beta sequences to specific HLA alleles. Correlated functional status among segregating V segments might reflect linkage disequilibrium, but an unknown experimental factor could not be ruled out. According to the authors, the approach could potentially be generalized to other disease states and immunological phenotypes. According to a later analysis, parvovirus B19, influenza, CMV and Epstein-Barr virus appeared linked to several top co-occurrence clusters. In an earlier analysis of 450 to 750 of the donors, most TCR beta V segments appeared in productive rearrangements about 87% or about 30% of the time, broadly matching IMGT annotations. Because counts were too low, about 18 rarely observed V segments, including chromosome 9 orphons, were excluded from the earlier analysis of 587 of the donors. While some public TCRs were present in many individuals, most TCR sequences turned up only very rarely across donors. The study gave a list of 150 to 200 TCR beta chains associated with cytomegalovirus.

The sequenced material came from PBMCs. The receptor was isolated from a woman younger than 30 in good health and CMV-seropositive. The V gene is TRBV28 and the J gene is TRBJ1-2, and TRBD1 matches 8 of the central bases. The base sequence is TGTGCCAGCAGAAGACAGGGGACCTATGGCTACACCTTC. Its coded protein is CASRRQGTYGYTF.